This TCR beta chain was recorded in a study of shared clonotypes between healthy human individuals (dated by TCRdb to between 2020 and 2021). Notes on the research overall: The cohort comprised a couple of women and a few men aged 18 to 49 years. Per donor, three plates each were used for CD4 naive and CD4 memory, two for CD8 naive, and one for CD8 memory. To estimate repertoire size and how much clonotype sharing occurs between individuals, the study deeply sequenced the blood TCR repertoires of 5 or 6 healthy adults. To increase sequencing depth and limit assay-specific biases, TCR repertoire library preparation and sequencing were carried out by different laboratories using diverse techniques. Each donor's leukapheresis produced roughly between roughly 0.85 and 10 billion PBMCs. Beyond this particular receptor, the publication reports: Because the study included a small number of donors, the genetic and exposure-history diversity represented was limited. Naive subsets generally had larger estimated clonotype richness than memory subsets. Across four donors, approximately 4.9% of naive CD4, over 3% of naive CD8, about 2.3% of memory CD4, and about 0.4% of memory CD8 clonotypes were shared. Pairwise subsampling led to the expectation that sequencing depth would affect the degree of clonotype sharing among donors. Clonotypes shared by all four sorted-subset donors showed higher generation probabilities than non-shared clonotypes. Even with the large sequencing depth, rarefaction of the sorted-subset datasets indicated that sequencing was incomplete. Only blood was sampled, and tissue TCR repertoires likely differ from those in blood.

Concerning this clone itself: It lacks a known antigen. Base qualities were left out, and no much larger clone turns up one base away.

TCR CDR3 regions were amplified from genomic DNA by multiplex PCR using the deep immunoSEQ assay. Extracted genomic DNA from each cell subset was spread evenly across all wells of several immunoSEQ 96-well plates, with each plate serving as a replicate. For sorted subsets, around 200 ng genomic DNA, equal to tens of thousands of T cell genomes, was loaded into each replicate PCR. Purified libraries were quantified with a Qubit 3.0 fluorometer, sized on a Bioanalyzer 2100, and re-quantified with the KAPA Library Quantification kit. Every immunoSEQ 96-well plate was sequenced on a separate single-read 150-cycle Illumina NextSeq 550 flow cell. The study's own analysis went as follows. Because only junctional sequences without quality scores were contained in the immunoSEQ output, filtering matching that applied to full-length reads could not be performed. To assign V/J genes and CDR3, sequences were annotated using PyIR, a Python wrapper for IgBLAST v1.9, with IMGT germline references. Reads were removed for weak V/J assignments (E-value above 1e-6), missing CDR3, stop codons, out-of-frame junctions, or ambiguous translated residues. A V3J clonotype was defined by an identical inferred V gene, J gene, and CDR3 amino acid sequence. Percentage overlap between repertoires was calculated by dividing the number of shared unique clonotypes by the size of the smaller repertoire. RTK rarefaction, the Chao1 estimator, and Recon v2.1 estimates of unobserved clonotypes were used to assess repertoire richness. OLGA was used to compute generation probabilities for all TCRbeta clonotypes that the gDNA method yielded from a handful of donors. TCRdb took over this immuneACCESS table, retaining in-frame rearrangements with V and J assigned. Such tables are incomplete; in checked studies, under half of the missing clones stem from an unresolved V gene, and the remainder is unexplained. V and J calls and clone size are given by that table; D and trimming were obtained from the DNA. Here the sample has about 320,000 clones; around 90% occur a single time. The ten most abundant clones make up roughly 15% of the sample.

The germline V gene specifies SGHDN as CDR1 and FVKESK as CDR2. Including the terminal cysteine and phenylalanine, the CDR3 comprises 15 residues. Left in the record is the CDR3 DNA by itself, 45 bases read in frame from the first base. V loses 2 bases, J loses 4 bases, and the germline ends lie 9 bases apart. The donors were healthy, HIV-negative adults who had no recently reported acute infections or vaccinations. Every donor was a Caucasian adult residing in Nashville, Tennessee, USA. CD8 memory samples were composed of magnetically selected CD45RO+ cells combined with CCR7-negative CD45RA+ effector memory (TemRA) cells. After blood collection by leukapheresis, PBMCs were isolated using Ficoll-Histopaque density gradient centrifugation and then cryopreserved in the vapor phase of liquid nitrogen. Analytical flow cytometry was used to check the purity and quantity of each magnetically sorted T cell population. Genomic DNA was isolated from every sorted fraction and measured by UV absorbance on a Nanodrop 2000c.

This clonotype was obtained from a man between 18 and 29 years old in good health. The material sequenced was memory CD8+ T cells sorted from blood. The label giving this sample's cell subset or site can be read as: CD45RO+ cells pooled with CCR7-negative TemRA cells. The chain is assembled from TRBV14 and TRBJ2-6; the D gene cannot be resolved reliably. The bases are TGTGCCAGCAGCCAAAAAAGGTCCGGGGCCAACGTCCTGACTTTC. Its coded protein is CASSQKRSGANVLTF.